A selection of T cell receptor beta chains follows, all from one sample in a study of CD8 T cells in ankylosing spondylitis. TCRdb re-called the 5' RACE reads through MiXCR, storing one row per CDR3 protein. The sample comprises roughly 470,000 distinct CDR3 sequences, about 24% of which are singletons, and 0.89% rests with the top ten. The sequencing sample was made of blood, either unsorted or a sorted T cell fraction (not recorded which). The receptor set was obtained from a male donor with ankylosing spondylitis. The CDR3 runs from the conserved cysteine through the conserved F or W. The D gene is left open where the match is weak. Size is stated for part of the rows, as once, few or many counts, or as a class when the clone is expanded.

v_call	clone_size	j_call	d_call	cdr3_nt	cdr3_aa
TRBV5-1	NA	TRBJ1-2	NA	TGCGCCAGCAGCTTGGTTGAAGGGGGTATCGATGGCTACACCTTC	CASSLVEGGIDGYTF
TRBV24-1	NA	TRBJ1-1	NA	TGTGCCACCAGTGATTATAAAGGACAGGCTTTCTTT	CATSDYKGQAFF
TRBV20-1	NA	TRBJ2-2	TRBD2	TGCAGTGCGGGGACTAGCGGGAGGGTGGACACCGGGGAGCTGTTTTTT	CSAGTSGRVDTGELFF
TRBV6-5	NA	TRBJ2-5	NA	TGTGCCAGCAGTTACTCGATGGCCACCCAAGAGACCCAGTACTTC	CASSYSMATQETQYF
TRBV29-1	NA	TRBJ2-5	NA	TGCAGCGTTGAAACAAACCGAAAAGAGACCCAGTACTTC	CSVETNRKETQYF
TRBV29-1	NA	TRBJ1-4	NA	TGCAGCGTACGCCCCCAAGACACAAATGAAAAACTGTTTTTT	CSVRPQDTNEKLFF
TRBV9	NA	TRBJ2-2	NA	TGTGCCAGCAGCGTAGGAGGGTTTCACACCGGGGAGCTGTTTTTT	CASSVGGFHTGELFF
TRBV10-3	few	TRBJ2-7	NA	TGTGCCATTCGCCACCCTCAGGGCATCAACGAGCAGTACTTC	CAIRHPQGINEQYF
TRBV2	NA	TRBJ2-1	TRBD2	TGTGCCAGCAGTGAAACTAGCGGGGGCTACAATGAGCAGTTCTTC	CASSETSGGYNEQFF
TRBV7-2	few	TRBJ2-1	NA	TGTGCCAGCAGCTTATTTTTCGCGGCCTCCTACAATGAGCAGTTCTTC	CASSLFFAASYNEQFF
TRBV7-9	NA	TRBJ2-7	TRBD1	TGTGCCAGCAGCTTAACGGACAGGTGGTACGAGCAGTACTTC	CASSLTDRWYEQYF
TRBV15	few	TRBJ2-7	NA	TGTGCCACCAGCAGACTGATGTCAGGAGGCGAGCAGTACTTC	CATSRLMSGGEQYF
TRBV20-1	few	TRBJ2-1	TRBD1	TGCAGTGCTAGAGATCATGGACAGGGGGCGGGTAATGAGCAGTTCTTC	CSARDHGQGAGNEQFF
TRBV5-1	many	TRBJ2-1	TRBD2	TGCGCCAGCAGCTTCGGGGGGGTCTACAATGAGCAGTTCTTC	CASSFGGVYNEQFF
TRBV6-2/TRBV6-3	NA	TRBJ2-1	NA	TGTGCCAGCAGCAAAAGCTCCTACAATGAGCAGTTCTTC	CASSKSSYNEQFF
TRBV10-2	NA	TRBJ2-2	NA	TGCGCCAGCACCCGAGGGGCGCTAGGTTTTTCATCCGGGGAGCTGTTTTTT	CASTRGALGFSSGELFF